The 18 T cell receptor beta chains below were found in one sample sequenced in a study of OX40 agonist ivuxolimab in advanced cancers. Sequenced by immunoSEQ multiplex PCR; TCRdb stores in-frame clones only, minus some. The sample has about 14,000 clones, roughly nine tenths seen once; the top ten hold under 70%. This specimen was CD4+ or CD8+ T cells sorted from blood, taken in a trial of the OX40 agonist ivuxolimab. Receptor source: an adult with an advanced solid tumor such as melanoma, head and neck, liver or kidney cancer.

The rearrangement links TRBV5-1 to TRBJ2-7; D is uncertain. The CDR3 is 15 residues long. Germline V gives CDR1 SGHRS, CDR2 YFSETQ. V lost 0 bases to trimming and J lost 3 bases, with 13 bases between them. The CDR3 is CASSLAASGGYEQYF. The CDR3 DNA reads as TGCGCCAGCAGCTTGGCGGCTTCCGGTGGCTACGAGCAGTACTTC.

This clone was seen once. This chain links TRBV4-3 with TRBJ2-5; D perhaps matches TRBD2 (5 bases). V lost 5 bases to trimming and J lost 1 base, with 14 bases between them. CDR1 is LGHNA, CDR2 YSLEER, per germline. This CDR3 region has 15 residues. In DNA, the CDR3 is TGCGCCAGCAGCTCTGGGGAGACTACCCAAGAGACCCAGTACTTC. Amino acid sequence: CASSSGETTQETQYF.

This clone was observed a few times. The chain couples TRBV4-3 to TRBJ2-7; D gene uncertain. The CDR3 length is 13 residues. Trimming removed 2 bases from V and 4 bases from J, with 9 bases in between. Per the germline V gene, CDR1 is LGHNA and CDR2 is YSLEER. The CDR3 region is CASSQLRAYEQYF. DNA of the CDR3: TGCGCCAGCAGCCAACTACGGGCTTACGAGCAGTACTTC.

The chain links TRBV19 to TRBJ2-3; D is unresolved. The V end was cut by 3 bases, the J end by 5 bases, with 6 bases between. The CDR3 covers 12 residues. Germline CDR1 and CDR2: LNHDA and SQIVND (reference sequence). In DNA, the CDR3 is TGTGCCAGTAGTATGGTTCGAGATACGCAGTATTTT. Translation gives CASSMVRDTQYF.

The V gene is TRBV6-5, the J gene TRBJ2-7; a weak D match, TRBD2 (5 bases). The CDR3 spans 14 residues. Germline V gene sequence: CDR1 MNHEY, CDR2 SVGAGI. V was shortened by 11 bases and J by 3 bases, with 20 bases between the two germline ends. CDR3 bases: TGTGCCTGCCGTAACAACGAGCGGCTCTACGAGCAGTACTTC. Translation gives CACRNNERLYEQYF.

The rearrangement joins TRBV6-4 to TRBJ2-1, with 8 bases identical to TRBD2. V shed 4 bases, J shed 9 bases, and the junction held 8 bases outside the gene matches. Germline V gene sequence: CDR1 MRHNA, CDR2 SNTAGT. This CDR3 spans 14 amino acids. This chain's CDR3 is CASSVGAGEVEQFF. Written as DNA, the CDR3 is TGTGCCAGCAGTGTGGGAGCGGGAGAAGTTGAGCAGTTCTTC.

V is TRBV5-6 and J is TRBJ2-7; TRBD2 might be the D (7 bases). V lost 0 bases, J lost 1 base, and 11 bases lay in between. The CDR3 runs to 15 residues. Germline CDR1 and CDR2: SGHDT and YYEEEE. The CDR3 DNA reads TGTGCCAGCAGCTTGGGCGGGGGCGGGTCCTACGAGCAGTACTTC. It specifies CASSLGGGGSYEQYF. The whole variable domain, filled in from reference TRBV5-6 and TRBJ2-7, reads DAGVTQSPTHLIKTRGQQVTLRCSPKSGHDTVSWYQQALGQGPQFIFQYYEEEERQRGNFPDRFSGHQFPNYSSELNVNALLLGDSALYLCASSLGGGGSYEQYFGPGTRLTVT.

This clone came up once. The CDR3 loop is CASSLRGDSYEQYF. The CDR3 nucleotides are TGTGCCAGCAGCTTAAGGGGAGACTCCTACGAGCAGTACTTC. The chain is built from TRBV5-4 and TRBJ2-7; D is perhaps TRBD1 or TRBD2 (5 bases each). Trimming shortened V by 2 bases and J by 0 bases, and 9 bases separated the two germline ends. The CDR3 contains 14 residues. Germline-derived CDR1 and CDR2 are SGHNT and YYREEE (reference sequence).

This sequence joins TRBV11-3 and TRBJ2-3; no definite D call. The CDR3 is 20 amino acids. Looked up from germline, CDR1 is SGHNT and CDR2 is YENEEA. Trimming left V 5 bases short and J 4 bases short, with 31 bases between. The DNA for the CDR3 is TGTGCCAGCAGCGAAACCCCGGTTTCAGGCTCGGAGACCCGGTCAGATACGCAGTATTTT. Its protein product is CASSETPVSGSETRSDTQYF.

V usage is TRBV11-3 and J usage is TRBJ2-3, with D possibly being TRBD2 (6 bases). CDR3 length: 15 amino acids. V lost 6 bases to trimming and J lost 3 bases, with 16 bases between them. Looked up from germline, CDR1 is SGHNT and CDR2 is YENEEA. CDR3 region: CASSPDAGGTDTQYF. Here the CDR3 DNA reads TGTGCCAGCAGTCCCGATGCTGGGGGGACAGATACGCAGTATTTT.

The genes are TRBV6-8 and TRBJ1-1; D gene unclear. Trimming pared 8 bases from V and 1 base from J, leaving 5 bases between. From germline, CDR1 is MNHGY and CDR2 SAAAGT. This CDR3 contains 11 residues. CDR3 in DNA: TGTGCCAGCGTTCAGAACACTGAAGCTTTCTTT. Protein: CASVQNTEAFF.

This chain connects TRBV19 to TRBJ2-7; D assignment may be TRBD1 or TRBD2 (5 bases each). Trimming stripped 3 bases from V and 7 bases from J, with 19 bases between. The germline gives CDR1 LNHDA, CDR2 SQIVND (reference sequence). The CDR3 has 15 residues. The CDR3 loop is CASSMERGFNREQYF. Here the CDR3 DNA reads TGTGCCAGTAGTATGGAGAGGGGTTTTAATAGGGAGCAGTACTTC.

V is TRBV4-3 and J is TRBJ2-1; the match to TRBD2 covers 9 bases. The CDR3 length is 17 residues. Germline assignment: CDR1 LGHNA and CDR2 YSLEER. Losses at the gene ends were 0 bases for V and 3 bases for J; bases not matched to a gene: 6. DNA of the CDR3: TGCGCCAGCAGCCAAGACCGTAGCGGGGGCGACTACAATGAGCAGTTCTTC. Protein: CASSQDRSGGDYNEQFF.

This chain joins TRBV10-3 and TRBJ2-5; no definite D call. The V and J ends lost 6 bases and 3 bases respectively, with 8 bases between them. Germline V lookup: CDR1 ENHRY, CDR2 SYGVKD. CDR3 length: 12 amino acids. The CDR3 coding sequence is TGTGCCATCAGGATGCGGAAAGAGACCCAGTACTTC. Its translation: CAIRMRKETQYF.

This clone was seen only once. V gene TRBV7-2 combines with J gene TRBJ1-2, with D maybe TRBD1 (6 bases). Trimming shortened V by 5 bases and J by 1 base, and 14 bases separated the two germline ends. The CDR3 length is 15 residues. Germline V gene data show CDR1 as SGHTA and CDR2 as FQGNSA. CDR3 protein: CASSPTGTNNYGYTF. For the CDR3, the DNA is TGTGCCAGCAGCCCTACAGGGACTAATAACTATGGCTACACCTTC.

This clone has a single count. The chain links TRBV30 to TRBJ2-3; TRBD2 agrees at 8 bases. CDR3 length: 15 residues. V lost 2 bases and J lost 6; bases outside the gene matches: 10. The germline V gene has CDR1 GTSNPN and CDR2 SVGIG (reference sequence). The CDR3 region is CAWSKTGTSFDTQYF. The CDR3 DNA follows: TGTGCCTGGAGTAAGACCGGGACTAGTTTTGATACGCAGTATTTT.

V gene TRBV6-4 combines with J gene TRBJ2-1; 9 bases align to TRBD2. Germline values: CDR1 MRHNA, CDR2 SNTAGT. CDR3 size: 15 residues. J lost 6 bases, V lost 3 bases, and 6 bases had no gene match. CDR3 sequence reads: CASSESSGALNEQFF. The CDR3 region has the DNA TGTGCCAGCAGTGAATCTAGCGGGGCCCTCAATGAGCAGTTCTTC.

The V gene is TRBV5-1, the J gene TRBJ2-5; D unresolved. The ends were cut back, 4 bases at V and 4 bases at J, with 17 bases in the middle. CDR1 is SGHRS, CDR2 YFSETQ, per germline. CDR3 length equals 15 residues. CDR3 loop: CASSPNTDLGETQYF. CDR3 bases: TGCGCCAGCAGCCCCAACACAGATCTGGGAGAGACCCAGTACTTC.